Below, 27 T cell receptor beta chains from the same sample are listed, as sequenced in a study of blood T cell repertoires in COVID-19. Using immunoSEQ multiplex PCR, the repertoire was profiled, and TCRdb retains in-frame clones only, with some absent. The table lists 200,000 to 300,000 clones, over 70% of them singletons. Sample: peripheral blood. The receptors were sampled from a woman older than 75 with acute or convalescent COVID-19.

Details on this clone: Other nucleotide sequences from this sample produce the same CDR3. This chain connects TRBV5-1 to TRBJ2-3; the D gene is possibly TRBD1 (6 bases). Between the trimmed V and J ends, which lost 0 bases and 1 base, there was a span of 6 bases. CDR3 size: 14 residues. Germline CDR1 SGHRS, CDR2 YFSETQ. The DNA for the CDR3 is TGCGCCAGCAGCTTGGCAGGGGGCACAGATACGCAGTATTTT. Translated: CASSLAGGTDTQYF.

This clone was observed a single time. The rearrangement joins TRBV27 to TRBJ2-5; D gene uncertain. The germline V gene has CDR1 MNHEY and CDR2 SMNVEV (reference sequence). This CDR3 is built from 14 residues. V shed 7 bases and J shed 0 bases, with 12 bases lying between them. CDR3 sequence: CASMGRPYQETQYF. CDR3 bases: TGTGCCAGCATGGGCAGACCGTACCAAGAGACCCAGTACTTC.

This clone was detected only once. V and J are TRBV5-5 and TRBJ2-1; 8 bases agree with TRBD1. The CDR3 spans 14 residues. CDR1 is SGHKS and CDR2 is YYEKEE in the germline V gene (reference sequence). With V trimmed by 3 bases and J by 9 bases, 8 bases remained unmatched. The CDR3 DNA reads TGTGCCAGCAGCTGGATGACAGGGGCTACTGAGCAGTTCTTC. Translation gives CASSWMTGATEQFF.

The chain combines TRBV7-3 with TRBJ2-2, with a possible D match to TRBD1 (5 bases). V lost 5 bases to trimming and J lost 6 bases, with 10 bases between them. Germline CDR1 reads SGHTA; CDR2 reads FQGTGA. The CDR3 sequence is 13 residues long. The CDR3: CASSPRVAGELFF. The CDR3, as DNA: TGTGCCAGCAGCCCCAGGGTCGCCGGGGAGCTGTTTTTT.

This clone appeared once. The chain joins TRBV5-1 to TRBJ1-2; D perhaps matches TRBD1 (5 bases). The germline V and J ends were trimmed by 2 bases and 7 bases, with 21 bases remaining between them. This CDR3 is 16 amino acids long. Germline-derived CDR1 and CDR2 are SGHRS and YFSETQ. In DNA, the CDR3 is TGCGCCAGCAGCTTAGACGGACATAACTCCCGAGGTGGCTACACCTTC. As protein: CASSLDGHNSRGGYTF.

The chain is built from TRBV5-1 and TRBJ1-4; D ambiguous. Looked up from germline, CDR1 is SGHRS and CDR2 is YFSETQ. Trimming left V 0 bases short and J 5 bases short, with 11 bases between. The length of the CDR3 is 15 residues. CDR3 residues: CASSLASGGNEKLFF. DNA of the CDR3: TGCGCCAGCAGCTTGGCCTCGGGTGGAAATGAAAAACTGTTTTTT.

The CDR3 sequence: CASSSGGPGEQFF. CDR3 nucleotides: TGTGCCAGCAGCTCCGGGGGGCCGGGGGAGCAGTTCTTC. The rearrangement joins TRBV7-2 to TRBJ2-1; tentative D call: TRBD2 (7 bases). In germline, CDR1 is SGHTA, CDR2 FQGNSA. CDR3 size: 13 residues. Between the trimmed V and J ends, which lost 4 bases and 10 bases, there was a span of 14 bases.

This clone appeared a few times. Other DNA variants within this sample encode the same CDR3. This chain joins TRBV2 and TRBJ1-2; 9 bases are shared with TRBD1. The trim removed 0 bases at V and 4 bases at J, leaving 0 bases unmatched. CDR1 SNHLY and CDR2 FYNNEI come from the germline V gene. The CDR3 runs 14 residues. CDR3 DNA: TGTGCCAGCAGTGAAGCGGGACAGGGCTATGGCTACACCTTC. Translating gives CASSEAGQGYGYTF. Looking up the rest from reference TRBV2 and TRBJ1-2 gives the full variable domain: EPEVTQTPSHQVTQMGQEVILRCVPISNHLYFYWYRQILGQKVEFLVSFYNNEISEKSEIFDDQFSVERPDGSNFTLKIRSTKLEDSAMYFCASSEAGQGYGYTFGSGTRLTVV.

CDR3 in DNA: TGTGCCACCAGTGACCCGGGACTAGCGGGGTACAATGAGCAGTTCTTC. The encoded protein is CATSDPGLAGYNEQFF. V is TRBV24-1 and J is TRBJ2-1, with 13 nucleotides matching TRBD2. CDR1 and CDR2 (germline): KGHDR, SFDVKD. This CDR3 is 16 amino acids long. Germline trimming cut 4 bases from V and 4 bases from J; bases unmatched to any gene: 3.

V gene TRBV5-5 combines with J gene TRBJ1-3; 8 bases fit TRBD1. This CDR3 comprises 15 residues. Per the germline V gene, CDR1 is SGHKS and CDR2 is YYEKEE (reference sequence). J was trimmed by 0 bases and V by 4 bases; bases with no gene match: 3. CDR3 protein: CASSTGTGSGNTIYF. CDR3 bases: TGTGCCAGCAGCACCGGGACAGGCTCTGGAAACACCATATATTTT.

This chain links TRBV10-2 with TRBJ2-1; 13 bases align to TRBD2. Germline assignment: CDR1 WSHSY and CDR2 SAAADI. The J segment lost 5 bases and the V segment lost 7 bases, leaving 8 bases of the junction unmatched. The CDR3 spans 16 residues. Here the CDR3 DNA reads TGCGCCAGCAAACCGGAGGGACTAGCGGGACACAATGAGCAGTTCTTC. This codes for CASKPEGLAGHNEQFF.

V and J are TRBV6-1 and TRBJ1-1; D remains ambiguous. Germline lookup yields CDR1 MNHNS and CDR2 SASEGT. CDR3 length equals 11 residues. The germline V and J ends were trimmed by 3 bases and 10 bases, with 9 bases remaining between them. The CDR3 protein is CASSDPRLAFF. CDR3 DNA sequence: TGTGCCAGCAGTGACCCCAGGCTAGCTTTCTTT.

The table lists this clone with a few counts. V and J are TRBV2 and TRBJ1-4; 7 nucleotides agree with TRBD1. The CDR3 spans 15 residues. Trimming removed 1 base from V and 4 bases from J; junction bases left unmatched: 3. Per germline, CDR1 SNHLY and CDR2 FYNNEI. Here the CDR3 reads CASSEVPGGNEKLFF. As DNA, the CDR3 is TGTGCCAGCAGTGAAGTCCCAGGGGGTAATGAAAAACTGTTTTTT.

The V gene is TRBV30, the J gene TRBJ1-5, with D perhaps matching TRBD1 (6 bases). V was clipped by 8 bases and J by 5 bases, with 16 bases between them. The CDR3 is 13 residues long. Per the germline V gene, CDR1 is GTSNPN and CDR2 is SVGIG (reference sequence). DNA for the CDR3: TGTGCCCACAGGGCGGGTAAGGATCAGCCCCAGCATTTT. Protein sequence: CAHRAGKDQPQHF.

The CDR3 DNA is TGTGCCAGTAGACGAATCCGGGGATCGACCGGGGAGCTGTTTTTT. Translated, it gives CASRRIRGSTGELFF. The chain recombines TRBV19 with TRBJ2-2; tentatively, D is TRBD2 (5 bases). The CDR3 totals 15 residues. Germline V gene lookup returns CDR1 LNHDA and CDR2 SQIVND (reference sequence). Trimming took 6 bases from V and 5 from J, leaving 16 bases between them.

The V call is TRBV20-1, the J call TRBJ2-5, with a tentative D call TRBD2 (6 bases). CDR1 DFQATT and CDR2 SNEGSKA come from the germline V gene (reference sequence). Trimming took off 3 bases at V and 3 bases at J, with 11 bases between the two ends. This CDR3 comprises 13 residues. CDR3 sequence reads: CSASFQREETQYF. The CDR3 DNA reads TGCAGTGCTAGTTTCCAGCGGGAAGAGACCCAGTACTTC.

The chain has TRBV9 and TRBJ2-1; 10 nucleotides match TRBD2. The CDR3 totals 16 residues. Germline CDR1 and CDR2: SGDLS and YYNGEE. Losses at the gene ends were 4 bases for V and 2 bases for J; bases not matched to a gene: 6. As DNA, the CDR3 is TGTGCCAGCAGCCAGTTAGCGGGGGGTCCCTACAATGAGCAGTTCTTC. It codes for CASSQLAGGPYNEQFF.

This chain joins TRBV18 and TRBJ1-5; 7 bases map to TRBD1. CDR1 and CDR2 from the germline V gene are KGHSH and LQKENI. The ends lost 5 bases at V and 4 bases at J; junction bases unmatched: 5. The length of the CDR3 is 14 residues. The CDR3 loop is CASSVEQGNQPQHF. The CDR3 nucleotides are TGTGCCAGCTCAGTAGAACAGGGGAATCAGCCCCAGCATTTT. The whole variable domain, filled in from reference TRBV18 and TRBJ1-5, reads NAGVMQNPRHLVRRRGQEARLRCSPMKGHSHVYWYRQLPEEGLKFMVYLQKENIIDESGMPKERFSAEFPKEGPSILRIQQVVRGDSAAYFCASSVEQGNQPQHFGDGTRLSIL.

The chain joins TRBV4-1 to TRBJ2-1, with 12 bases that match TRBD2. Losses at the gene ends were 4 bases for V and 7 bases for J; bases not matched to a gene: 5. This CDR3 has 15 residues. Germline CDR1 reads MGHRA; CDR2 reads YSYEKL. The CDR3 loop reads CASSPLAGGGNEQFF. DNA of the CDR3: TGCGCCAGCAGCCCACTAGCGGGGGGCGGGAATGAGCAGTTCTTC.

This chain uses TRBV18 with TRBJ2-1; 9 bases line up with TRBD2. This CDR3 has 16 residues. The germline V gene encodes CDR1 KGHSH and CDR2 LQKENI. After removal of 2 bases from V and 7 bases from J, the junction contained 9 bases not matched to a gene. The CDR3 bases are TGTGCCAGCTCACCAGGGGATAGCGGGAGTTGGAATGAGCAGTTCTTC. It specifies CASSPGDSGSWNEQFF.

The chain has TRBV11-3 and TRBJ1-3, with 7 bases matching TRBD1. CDR3 length: 14 residues. Germline assignment: CDR1 SGHNT and CDR2 YENEEA. J gave up 2 bases and V 5 bases, and 3 bases lay outside the gene matches. CDR3 bases: TGTGCCAGCAGCAAACAGGGGACTGGAAACACCATATATTTT. Protein sequence: CASSKQGTGNTIYF.

V usage is TRBV5-4 and J usage is TRBJ2-5, with D unresolved. The CDR3 is made up of 13 amino acids. V lost 4 bases to trimming and J lost 1 base, with 8 bases between them. Germline values: CDR1 SGHNT, CDR2 YYREEE (reference sequence). The DNA of the CDR3 is TGTGCCAGCAGCCAAACTACCCAAGAGACCCAGTACTTC. This codes for CASSQTTQETQYF.

This chain joins TRBV19 and TRBJ1-3; 11 positions agree with TRBD1. With 10 bases clipped from V and 2 bases from J, the junction kept 4 bases outside the gene matches. This CDR3 contains 14 residues. Germline lookup yields CDR1 LNHDA and CDR2 SQIVND (reference sequence). The CDR3 DNA reads TGTGCCATAGGACAGGGGGCGCCTGGAAACACCATATATTTT. Its protein product is CAIGQGAPGNTIYF.

V gene TRBV24-1 combines with J gene TRBJ2-2, with TRBD1 matching 7 bases. This CDR3 region has 13 residues. CDR1 KGHDR and CDR2 SFDVKD come from the germline V gene. V lost 12 bases and J lost 0; bases outside the gene matches: 3. The CDR3 reads CAVGQPNTGELFF. The DNA for the CDR3 is TGTGCCGTGGGACAGCCGAACACCGGGGAGCTGTTTTTT.

V gene TRBV19 combines with J gene TRBJ2-7, with D maybe TRBD1 (5 bases). CDR3 size: 12 residues. The V and J ends lost 8 bases and 4 bases respectively, with 12 bases between them. Germline CDR1 reads LNHDA; CDR2 reads SQIVND (reference sequence). In DNA, the CDR3 is TGTGCCAGTTCGCCTGACAGATACGAGCAGTACTTC. This translates into CASSPDRYEQYF.

The chain uses TRBV3-1 (or the pseudogene TRBV3-2) and TRBJ1-4; D is unclear. The germline V and J ends were trimmed by 5 bases and 4 bases, with 11 bases remaining between them. Germline V gene lookup returns CDR1 LGHDT and CDR2 YNNKEL (reference sequence). CDR3 length: 14 amino acids. The CDR3 loop is CASSIGSGNEKLFF. The CDR3 DNA is TGTGCCAGCAGCATAGGGAGTGGTAATGAAAAACTGTTTTTT.

The rearrangement uses TRBV6-5 and TRBJ1-1; possibly TRBD1 for D (6 bases). Germline values: CDR1 MNHEY, CDR2 SVGAGI. CDR3 length: 15 amino acids. Deletions cut 2 bases from V and 1 base from J, with 11 bases between. The CDR3 sequence is CASSYRETGNTEAFF. For the CDR3, the DNA is TGTGCCAGCAGTTACAGGGAGACAGGGAACACTGAAGCTTTCTTT.